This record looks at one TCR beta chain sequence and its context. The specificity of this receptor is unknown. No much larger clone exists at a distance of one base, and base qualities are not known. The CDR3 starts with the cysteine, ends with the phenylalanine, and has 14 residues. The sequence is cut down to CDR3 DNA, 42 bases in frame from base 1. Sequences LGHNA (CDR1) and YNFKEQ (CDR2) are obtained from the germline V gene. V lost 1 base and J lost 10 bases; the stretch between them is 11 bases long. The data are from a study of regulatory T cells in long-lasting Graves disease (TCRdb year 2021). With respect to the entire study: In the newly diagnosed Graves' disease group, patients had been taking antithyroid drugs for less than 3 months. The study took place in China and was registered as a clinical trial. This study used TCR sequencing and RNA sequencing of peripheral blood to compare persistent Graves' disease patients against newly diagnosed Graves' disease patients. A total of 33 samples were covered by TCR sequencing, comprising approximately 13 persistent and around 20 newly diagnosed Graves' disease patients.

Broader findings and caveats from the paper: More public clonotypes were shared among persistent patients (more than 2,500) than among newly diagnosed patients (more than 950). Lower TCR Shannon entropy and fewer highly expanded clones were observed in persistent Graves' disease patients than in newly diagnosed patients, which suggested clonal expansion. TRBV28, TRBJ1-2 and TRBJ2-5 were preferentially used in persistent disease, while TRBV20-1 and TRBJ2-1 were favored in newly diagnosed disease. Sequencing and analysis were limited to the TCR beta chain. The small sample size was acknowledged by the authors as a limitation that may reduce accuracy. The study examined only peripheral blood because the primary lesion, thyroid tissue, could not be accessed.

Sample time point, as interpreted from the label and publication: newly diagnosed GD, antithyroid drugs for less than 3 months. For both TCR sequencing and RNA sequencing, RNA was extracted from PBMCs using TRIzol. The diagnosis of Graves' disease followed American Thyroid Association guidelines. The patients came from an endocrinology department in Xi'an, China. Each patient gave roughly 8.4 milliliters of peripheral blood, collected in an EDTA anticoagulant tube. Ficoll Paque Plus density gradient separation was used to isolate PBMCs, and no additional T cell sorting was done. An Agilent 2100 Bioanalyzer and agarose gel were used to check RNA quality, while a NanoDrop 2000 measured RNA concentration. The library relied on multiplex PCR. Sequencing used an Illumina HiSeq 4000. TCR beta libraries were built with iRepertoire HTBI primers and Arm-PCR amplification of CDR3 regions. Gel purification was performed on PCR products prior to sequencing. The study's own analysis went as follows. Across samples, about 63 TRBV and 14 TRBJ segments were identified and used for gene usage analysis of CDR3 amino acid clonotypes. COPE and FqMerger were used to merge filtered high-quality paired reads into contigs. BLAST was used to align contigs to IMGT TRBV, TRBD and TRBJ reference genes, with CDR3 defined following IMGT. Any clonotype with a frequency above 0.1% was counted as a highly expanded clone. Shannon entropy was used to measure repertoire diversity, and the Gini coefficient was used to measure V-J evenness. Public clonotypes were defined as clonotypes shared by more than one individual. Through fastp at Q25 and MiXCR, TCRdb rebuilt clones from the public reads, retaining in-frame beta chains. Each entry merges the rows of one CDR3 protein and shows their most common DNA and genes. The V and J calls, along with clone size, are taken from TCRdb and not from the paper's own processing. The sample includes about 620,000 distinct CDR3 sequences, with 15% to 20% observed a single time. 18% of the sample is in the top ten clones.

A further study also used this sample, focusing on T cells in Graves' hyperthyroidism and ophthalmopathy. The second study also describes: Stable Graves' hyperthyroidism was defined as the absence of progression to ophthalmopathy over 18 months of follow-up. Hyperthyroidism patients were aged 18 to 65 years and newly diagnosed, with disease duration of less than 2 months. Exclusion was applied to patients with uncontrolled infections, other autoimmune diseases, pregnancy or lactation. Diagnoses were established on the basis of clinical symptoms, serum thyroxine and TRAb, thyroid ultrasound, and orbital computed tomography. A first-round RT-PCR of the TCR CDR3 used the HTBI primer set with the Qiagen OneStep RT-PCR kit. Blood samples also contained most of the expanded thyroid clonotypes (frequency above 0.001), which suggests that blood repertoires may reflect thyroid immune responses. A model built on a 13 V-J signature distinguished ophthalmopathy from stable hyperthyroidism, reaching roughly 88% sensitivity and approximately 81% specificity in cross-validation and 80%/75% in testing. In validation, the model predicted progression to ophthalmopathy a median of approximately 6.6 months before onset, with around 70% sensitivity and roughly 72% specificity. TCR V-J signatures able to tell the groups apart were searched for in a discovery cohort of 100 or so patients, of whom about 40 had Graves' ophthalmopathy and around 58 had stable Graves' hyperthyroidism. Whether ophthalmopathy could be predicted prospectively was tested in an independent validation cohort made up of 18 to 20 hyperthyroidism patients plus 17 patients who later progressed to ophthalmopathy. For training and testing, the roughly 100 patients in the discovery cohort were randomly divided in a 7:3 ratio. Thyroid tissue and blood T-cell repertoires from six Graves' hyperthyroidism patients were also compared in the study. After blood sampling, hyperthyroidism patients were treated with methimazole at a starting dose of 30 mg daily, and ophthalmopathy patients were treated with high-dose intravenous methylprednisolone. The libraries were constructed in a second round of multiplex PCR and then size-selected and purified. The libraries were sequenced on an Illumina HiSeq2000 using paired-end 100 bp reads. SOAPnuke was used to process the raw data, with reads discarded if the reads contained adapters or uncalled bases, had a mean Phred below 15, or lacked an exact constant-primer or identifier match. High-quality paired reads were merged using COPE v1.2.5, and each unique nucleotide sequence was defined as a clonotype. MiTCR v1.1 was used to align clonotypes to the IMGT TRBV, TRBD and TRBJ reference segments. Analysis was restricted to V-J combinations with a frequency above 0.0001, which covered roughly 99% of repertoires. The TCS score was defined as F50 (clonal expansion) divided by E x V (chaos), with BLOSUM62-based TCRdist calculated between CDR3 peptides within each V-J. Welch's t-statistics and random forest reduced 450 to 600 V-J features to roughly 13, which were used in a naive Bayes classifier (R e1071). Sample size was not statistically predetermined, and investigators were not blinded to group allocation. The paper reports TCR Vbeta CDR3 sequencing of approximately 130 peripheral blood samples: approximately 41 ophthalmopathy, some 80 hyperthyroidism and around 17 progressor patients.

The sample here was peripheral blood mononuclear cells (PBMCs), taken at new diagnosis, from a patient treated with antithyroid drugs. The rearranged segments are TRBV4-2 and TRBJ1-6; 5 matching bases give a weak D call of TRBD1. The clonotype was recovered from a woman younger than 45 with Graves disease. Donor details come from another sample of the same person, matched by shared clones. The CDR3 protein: CASSQGVGDSPLHF. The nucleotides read TGTGCCAGCAGCCAAGGGGTCGGGGACTCACCCCTCCACTTT.